Listed here are 13 T cell receptor beta chains from one sample, sequenced in a study of T-cell memory formation after mild COVID-19. A single record per CDR3 protein comes from TCRdb applying MiXCR to the 5' RACE reads. Among 300,000 to 400,000 distinct CDR3 sequences listed, approximately 15% were seen once. Sequenced material: PBMCs or a T cell subset sorted from them (not recorded which). These receptor sequences come from a young man who had mild COVID-19 (a few samples of this study predate the infection). Cell type and time point are not known.

This sequence joins TRBV12-3 or TRBV12-4 and TRBJ2-7; D is ambiguous. This CDR3 has 13 amino acids. V lost 2 bases, J lost 4 bases, and 9 bases lay in between. The CDR3 protein is CASSLRPFYEQYF. The DNA of the CDR3 is TGTGCCAGCAGTTTAAGACCCTTTTACGAGCAGTACTTC.

This clonotype was counted a few times. This chain uses TRBV12-3 or TRBV12-4 with TRBJ2-1; the D gene could be TRBD1 or TRBD2 (6 bases each). V was cut by 1 base and J by 7 bases, with 11 bases left in between. CDR3 length: 14 amino acids. The CDR3, as DNA: TGTGCCAGCAGTTTAGAAGGGGGGTTGAATGAGCAGTTCTTC. Its protein product is CASSLEGGLNEQFF.

The sample holds a few counts of this clonotype. This chain joins TRBV12-3 or TRBV12-4 and TRBJ1-6; no clear D. The CDR3 length is 16 residues. The V and J ends lost 6 bases and 0 bases respectively, with 12 bases between them. The CDR3: CASSPRGNSYNSPLHF. CDR3 DNA: TGTGCCAGCAGCCCCCGCGGAAACTCCTATAATTCACCCCTCCACTTT.

Only a few counts were recorded for this clonotype. The chain recombines TRBV24-1 with TRBJ2-3; D is possibly TRBD2 (5 bases). The CDR3 is made up of 15 amino acids. The ends were cut back, 6 bases at V and 0 bases at J, with 12 bases in the middle. CDR1 KGHDR and CDR2 SFDVKD come from the germline V gene. As DNA, the CDR3 is TGTGCCACCAGTTGGGCCCGGGATAGCACAGATACGCAGTATTTT. Encoded protein: CATSWARDSTDTQYF.

This clonotype was seen many times. V and J are TRBV7-2 and TRBJ2-1; 9 nucleotides align to TRBD2. The CDR3 loop spans 15 amino acids. Trimming cost V 2 bases and J 7 bases; bases outside gene matches: 6. Germline assignment: CDR1 SGHTA and CDR2 FQGNSA. The CDR3 DNA is TGTGCCAGCAGCTTAATGGCTAGCGGGGCGAATGAGCAGTTCTTC. It translates to CASSLMASGANEQFF.

This clonotype has more than one count but fewer than ten. This chain connects TRBV12-3 or TRBV12-4 to TRBJ1-5; 7 positions agree with TRBD1. The junction had 9 bases not matched to a gene; V was cut back by 8 bases and J by 2 bases. The CDR3 consists of 15 residues. For the CDR3, the DNA is TGTGCCAGCGCCCAACAGGGGACGGGCAATCAGCCCCAGCATTTT. Amino acid sequence: CASAQQGTGNQPQHF.

This clonotype appeared a few times. V is TRBV7-9 and J is TRBJ2-7; either TRBD1 or TRBD2 may fit D (6 bases each). Germline CDR1 SEHNR, CDR2 FQNEAQ (reference sequence). The CDR3 sequence is 12 residues long. V lost 5 bases, J lost 10 bases, and 15 bases lay in between. CDR3 nucleotides: TGTGCCAGCAGCCCTCAAGGGGGGCCACAGTACGTC. Amino acids: CASSPQGGPQYV.

This clonotype was recorded many times. The chain combines TRBV12-3 or TRBV12-4 with TRBJ1-1, with unresolved D. The CDR3 consists of 13 residues. Trimming left V 3 bases short and J 3 bases short, with 8 bases between. CDR3 loop: CASSFGFDTEAFF. The DNA for the CDR3 is TGTGCCAGCAGTTTCGGATTCGACACTGAAGCTTTCTTT.

Many counts were recorded for this clonotype. The chain recombines TRBV5-5 with TRBJ2-1, with D perhaps TRBD1 (5 bases). The V and J ends lost 1 base and 0 bases respectively, with 11 bases between them. Germline V gene lookup returns CDR1 SGHKS and CDR2 YYEKEE (reference sequence). CDR3 length equals 16 residues. Written as DNA, the CDR3 is TGTGCCAGCAGCTTGTCAGGGATCAGCTCCTACAATGAGCAGTTCTTC. This gives the protein CASSLSGISSYNEQFF.

The J gene is TRBJ2-5, the V gene TRBV27; TRBD1 aligns across 11 bases. The trim removed 10 bases at V and 7 bases at J, leaving 5 bases unmatched. The CDR3 has 12 amino acids. CDR1 is MNHEY, CDR2 SMNVEV, per germline (reference sequence). CDR3 amino acids: CAIGQGARTQYF. In nucleotides, the CDR3 is TGTGCCATCGGACAGGGGGCTCGGACCCAGTACTTC.

The rearrangement uses TRBV4-1 and TRBJ2-2, with TRBD1 matching over 12 bases. The V gene's germline CDR1 is MGHRA and CDR2 YSYEKL. The length of the CDR3 is 17 residues. Trimming at V came to 1 base and at J to 6 bases, leaving 6 bases not matched to a gene. In DNA, the CDR3 is TGCGCCAGCAGCCAAGGACCGGGACAGGGGGCATCCGGGGAGCTGTTTTTT. Its translation is CASSQGPGQGASGELFF.

The rearrangement uses TRBV6-6 and TRBJ1-2, with D perhaps matching TRBD1 (5 bases). CDR1 MNHNY and CDR2 SVGAGI come from the germline V gene (reference sequence). Trimming pared 6 bases from V and 0 bases from J, leaving 17 bases between. CDR3 size: 16 residues. In nucleotides, the CDR3 is TGTGCCAGCAGCCGACGGGGCAGGGCAGCTAACTATGGCTACACCTTC. It encodes CASSRRGRAANYGYTF.

In its sample, this clonotype was seen a few times. The chain recombines TRBV18 with TRBJ2-7; the D is unclear. The V gene's germline CDR1 is KGHSH and CDR2 LQKENI. The CDR3 loop spans 13 amino acids. Trimming removed 3 bases from V and 7 bases from J, with 13 bases in between. The CDR3: CASSPLRDGEQYF. The CDR3, as DNA: TGTGCCAGCTCACCTCTCCGTGACGGTGAGCAGTACTTC.